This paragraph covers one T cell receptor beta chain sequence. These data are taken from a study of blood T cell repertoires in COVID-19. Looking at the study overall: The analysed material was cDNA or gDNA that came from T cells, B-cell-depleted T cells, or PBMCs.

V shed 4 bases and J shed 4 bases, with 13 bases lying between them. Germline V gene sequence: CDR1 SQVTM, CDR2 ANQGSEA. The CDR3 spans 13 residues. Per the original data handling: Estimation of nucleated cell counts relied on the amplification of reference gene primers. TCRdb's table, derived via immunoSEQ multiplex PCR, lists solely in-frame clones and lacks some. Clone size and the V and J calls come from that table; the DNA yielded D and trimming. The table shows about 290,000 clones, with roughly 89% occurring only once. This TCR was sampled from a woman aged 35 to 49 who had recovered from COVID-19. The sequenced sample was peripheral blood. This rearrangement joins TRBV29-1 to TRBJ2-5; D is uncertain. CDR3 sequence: CSVGPRDSETQYF. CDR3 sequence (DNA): TGCAGCGTTGGTCCTAGAGATTCAGAGACCCAGTACTTC.